These 24 T cell receptor beta chains originate from one sample sequenced in a study of response to subunit inactivated influenza vaccine. TCRdb independently ran MiXCR on the RT-PCR reads; one entry per CDR3 protein. The sample lists hundreds of thousands of distinct CDR3 sequences, about 15% seen once, with 7.6% in the top ten. This material consisted of PBMCs from blood, taken 14 days before vaccination. All receptors come from a man aged 45-60 years who received an inactivated influenza vaccine.

CDR3 sequence: CASRPLPASGRGGDTQYF. The CDR3 DNA follows: TGTGCCAGCAGACCTCTGCCCGCTAGCGGGAGAGGGGGTGATACGCAGTATTTT. The rearrangement joins TRBV6-1 to TRBJ2-3; 10 bases line up with TRBD2. Trimming took 6 bases from V and 6 from J; bases not matched to a gene: 18. The CDR3 length is 18 residues. From germline, CDR1 is MNHNS and CDR2 SASEGT.

This chain joins TRBV20-1 and TRBJ2-1; TRBD2 matches 8 bases. The CDR3 totals 13 residues. V was pared by 3 bases and J by 10 bases, with 8 bases of the junction left unmatched. CDR1 is DFQATT and CDR2 is SNEGSKA in the germline V gene (reference sequence). CDR3 loop: CSASGRAAGEQFF. CDR3 nucleotide sequence: TGCAGTGCTAGCGGGAGGGCCGCCGGGGAGCAGTTCTTC.

This clonotype has ten or more counts. V usage is TRBV5-1 and J usage is TRBJ1-6; D unclear. Germline CDR1 is SGHRS and CDR2 is YFSETQ. V lost 3 bases and J lost 6, with 10 bases in between. The CDR3 sequence is 14 residues long. The CDR3: CASSSGISNSPLHF. CDR3 DNA: TGCGCCAGCAGCTCCGGGATAAGTAATTCACCCCTCCACTTT. The whole variable domain, filled in from reference TRBV5-1 and TRBJ1-6, reads KAGVTQTPRYLIKTRGQQVTLSCSPISGHRSVSWYQQTPGQGLQFLFEYFSETQRNKGNFPGRFSGRQFSNSRSEMNVSTLELGDSALYLCASSSGISNSPLHFGNGTRLTVT.

This clonotype appeared many times. The chain couples TRBV9 to TRBJ2-7, with 11 bases lining up with TRBD2. Germline loops: CDR1 SGDLS, CDR2 YYNGEE. This CDR3 has 14 amino acids. V dropped 3 bases and J dropped 2; count of bases not matched to a gene: 1. The DNA for the CDR3 is TGTGCCAGCAGCGGACTAGCGGGACCCTACGAGCAGTACTTC. Translation gives CASSGLAGPYEQYF.

This clonotype was observed once. The chain combines TRBV7-2 with TRBJ2-1; the D gene is possibly TRBD2 (5 bases). CDR1 and CDR2 (germline): SGHTA, FQGNSA. The V end was cut by 1 base, the J end by 8 bases, with 18 bases between. The CDR3 consists of 16 residues. CDR3 residues: CASSLVAGGGTYEQFF. The CDR3 DNA is TGTGCCAGCAGCTTAGTCGCGGGCGGAGGTACTTATGAGCAGTTCTTC.

The table lists this clonotype with many counts. The V call is TRBV5-6, the J call TRBJ1-2, with TRBD1 matching 8 bases. Trimming took 4 bases from V and 5 from J; bases not matched to a gene: 10. CDR1 and CDR2 (germline): SGHDT, YYEEEE. This CDR3 is built from 15 residues. The CDR3: CASSGRDRSTYGYTF. In nucleotides, the CDR3 is TGTGCCAGCAGCGGTCGGGACAGGTCGACGTATGGCTACACCTTC.

A few counts support this clonotype. The rearrangement links TRBV25-1 to TRBJ2-1; the D call may be TRBD1 or TRBD2 (5 bases each). The germline V and J ends were trimmed by 6 bases and 0 bases, with 15 bases remaining between them. The CDR3 runs 16 residues. Germline CDR1 is MGHDK and CDR2 is SYGVNS. CDR3 sequence reads: CASSNGDDLSYNEQFF. CDR3 DNA: TGTGCCAGCAGCAACGGGGACGACCTCTCCTACAATGAGCAGTTCTTC. Drawing the rest from reference TRBV25-1 and TRBJ2-1, the complete variable domain is EADIYQTPRYLVIGTGKKITLECSQTMGHDKMYWYQQDPGMELHLIHYSYGVNSTEKGDLSSESTVSRIRTEHFPLTLESARPSHTSQYLCASSNGDDLSYNEQFFGPGTRLTVL.

V usage is TRBV12-3 or TRBV12-4 and J usage is TRBJ2-5; 12 nucleotides agree with TRBD2. V was pared by 9 bases and J by 5 bases, with 7 bases of the junction left unmatched. The CDR3 has 14 amino acids. The CDR3 protein is CASKGLAGLETQYF. CDR3 bases: TGTGCCAGTAAAGGACTAGCGGGACTGGAGACCCAGTACTTC.

This chain connects TRBV4-2 to TRBJ2-7; TRBD1 is a possible D gene (6 bases). Germline CDR1 is LGHNA and CDR2 is YNFKEQ. The CDR3 length is 15 residues. With 0 bases removed from V and 2 bases from J, the gap between germline ends came to 11 bases. The CDR3 spells CASSQEGTRAYEQYF. Here the CDR3 DNA reads TGTGCCAGCAGCCAAGAAGGGACAAGAGCCTACGAGCAGTACTTC.

This clonotype was picked up a small number of times. The chain combines TRBV7-9 with TRBJ2-3; D may correspond to TRBD1 or TRBD2 (5 bases each). From germline, CDR1 is SEHNR and CDR2 FQNEAQ (reference sequence). The CDR3 is 17 amino acids. V lost 5 bases and J 6 bases, leaving 24 bases between the germline ends. This chain's CDR3 is CASSPTPGTYLRDTQYF. The CDR3 DNA reads as TGTGCCAGCAGCCCGACCCCCGGGACCTACCTTAGGGATACGCAGTATTTT.

This clonotype was recorded a few times. This chain links TRBV5-6 with TRBJ2-3, with D perhaps matching TRBD2 (6 bases). The length of the CDR3 is 18 residues. Germline-derived CDR1 and CDR2 are SGHDT and YYEEEE. The V end lost 3 bases, the J end lost 4 bases, and 24 bases lay between the germline ends. CDR3 sequence (DNA): TGTGCCAGCAGCTGGGTGGCGGGGCATGAAGGGAAGGCAGATACGCAGTATTTT. It translates to CASSWVAGHEGKADTQYF.

Ten or more counts support this clonotype. The V gene is TRBV7-2, the J gene TRBJ2-3; D remains ambiguous. Deletions cut 5 bases from V and 5 bases from J, with 5 bases between. CDR1 and CDR2 from the germline V gene are SGHTA and FQGNSA. CDR3 length: 11 residues. CDR3 DNA: TGTGCCAGCAGCAAATTAGATACGCAGTATTTT. It translates to CASSKLDTQYF.

This clonotype has ten or more counts. The chain has TRBV28 and TRBJ2-1; either TRBD1 or TRBD2 may fit D (5 bases each). The germline gives CDR1 MDHEN, CDR2 SYDVKM. The length of the CDR3 is 15 residues. V shed 2 bases and J shed 2 bases, with 10 bases lying between them. This chain's CDR3 is CASSLTGTTYNEQFF. The DNA of the CDR3 is TGTGCCAGCAGTTTAACCGGGACGACCTACAATGAGCAGTTCTTC.

This clonotype was counted between two and nine times. The chain has TRBV9 and TRBJ1-1; maybe TRBD1 (6 bases). The CDR3 length is 15 residues. Looked up from germline, CDR1 is SGDLS and CDR2 is YYNGEE. Trimming removed 3 bases at V and 0 bases at J, with 12 bases between. The CDR3 loop is CASSARGVMNTEAFF. The CDR3 coding sequence is TGTGCCAGCAGCGCAAGGGGGGTTATGAACACTGAAGCTTTCTTT. Together with reference TRBV9 and TRBJ1-1, the CDR3 gives the full variable domain: DSGVTQTPKHLITATGQRVTLRCSPRSGDLSVYWYQQSLDQGLQFLIQYYNGEERAKGNILERFSAQQFPDLHSELNLSSLELGDSALYFCASSARGVMNTEAFFGQGTRLTVV.

This clonotype was seen only a few times. The gene calls are TRBV5-1 and TRBJ2-3, with 11 bases fitting TRBD1. CDR3 size: 15 residues. Germline V gives CDR1 SGHRS, CDR2 YFSETQ. Germline trimming cut 6 bases from V and 5 bases from J; bases unmatched to any gene: 8. The DNA for the CDR3 is TGCGCCAGCACCGTAGGGACAGGGGGTAGAGATACGCAGTATTTT. It codes for CASTVGTGGRDTQYF.

This clonotype showed up many times. The chain combines TRBV29-1 with TRBJ1-1; D not resolved. The CDR3 covers 13 residues. V was clipped by 2 bases and J by 4 bases, with 11 bases between them. The V gene's germline CDR1 is SQVTM and CDR2 ANQGSEA. The CDR3: CSVESKLGTEAFF. CDR3 coding DNA: TGCAGCGTTGAATCTAAGCTTGGCACTGAAGCTTTCTTT.

A few counts support this clonotype. This chain joins TRBV4-2 and TRBJ2-1; 7 bases map to TRBD2. J lost 10 bases, V lost 0 bases, and 3 bases had no gene match. The CDR3 covers 13 residues. The germline V gene encodes CDR1 LGHNA and CDR2 YNFKEQ. The CDR3 here is CASSQERGYEQFF. The CDR3 DNA reads TGTGCCAGCAGCCAAGAGCGGGGGTACGAGCAGTTCTTC.

In its sample, this clonotype was seen many times. This chain connects TRBV10-3 to TRBJ1-5, with D perhaps TRBD1 (6 bases). V lost 3 bases and J lost 5, with 11 bases in between. CDR1 and CDR2 from the germline V gene are ENHRY and SYGVKD. The CDR3 is made up of 14 amino acids. The CDR3 sequence is CAISEQGLDQPQHF. CDR3 sequence (DNA): TGTGCCATCAGTGAACAGGGTCTCGATCAGCCCCAGCATTTT.

This clonotype occurred many times. The V call is TRBV5-1, the J call TRBJ2-2; D possibly corresponds to TRBD1 (6 bases). This CDR3 has 16 residues. Germline assignment: CDR1 SGHRS and CDR2 YFSETQ. V lost 1 base and J 3 bases, leaving 13 bases between the germline ends. The CDR3 is CASSLKGAGDTGELFF. The CDR3 DNA reads as TGCGCCAGCAGCTTGAAAGGTGCAGGGGACACCGGGGAGCTGTTTTTT.

The chain joins TRBV28 to TRBJ2-3; D is perhaps TRBD2 (5 bases). Germline CDR1 reads MDHEN; CDR2 reads SYDVKM. CDR3 length: 14 residues. Trimming took off 6 bases at V and 7 bases at J, with 17 bases between the two ends. The CDR3 protein is CASRTGPSGNTQYF. Written as DNA, the CDR3 is TGTGCCAGCAGGACCGGACCCTCGGGAAATACGCAGTATTTT.

This clonotype was seen a handful of times. V usage is TRBV6-2 or TRBV6-3 and J usage is TRBJ2-7; D is ambiguous. The length of the CDR3 is 13 residues. Trimming removed 2 bases at V and 2 bases at J, with 7 bases between. The germline V gene has CDR1 MNHEY and CDR2 SVGEGT. In DNA, the CDR3 is TGTGCCAGCAGTTACCGGCCTCCCTACGAGCAGTACTTC. Its protein is CASSYRPPYEQYF.

This clonotype has just a few counts. CDR3 sequence reads: CASSPFGGTADTQYF. Written as DNA, the CDR3 is TGTGCCAGCTCCCCCTTCGGAGGGACGGCAGATACGCAGTATTTT. J is TRBJ2-3 and V is TRBV18; perhaps TRBD2 as D (6 bases). Trimming took 6 bases from V and 4 from J, leaving 17 bases between them. The CDR3 has 15 residues. CDR1 and CDR2 from the germline V gene are KGHSH and LQKENI. The variable domain in full, completed from reference TRBV18 and TRBJ2-3, reads NAGVMQNPRHLVRRRGQEARLRCSPMKGHSHVYWYRQLPEEGLKFMVYLQKENIIDESGMPKERFSAEFPKEGPSILRIQQVVRGDSAAYFCASSPFGGTADTQYFGPGTRLTVL.

The chain carries TRBV28 and TRBJ2-2; D is possibly TRBD1 (5 bases). The V gene's germline CDR1 is MDHEN and CDR2 SYDVKM. This CDR3 has 16 amino acids. V lost 3 bases, J lost 4 bases, and 15 bases lay in between. The CDR3 DNA follows: TGTGCCAGCAGTTTCCTCGACAGCGCTATCACCGGGGAGCTGTTTTTT. Residues: CASSFLDSAITGELFF.

This clonotype was counted a few times. V is TRBV11-2 and J is TRBJ2-1; no reliable D call. The germline CDR1 and CDR2 sequences are SGHAT and FQNNGV. This CDR3 has 15 amino acids. V was shortened by 1 base and J by 9 bases, with 16 bases between the two germline ends. The CDR3 loop is CASSLVPGPRGEQFF. CDR3 nucleotides: TGTGCCAGCAGCTTAGTCCCGGGCCCTCGTGGTGAGCAGTTCTTC.